The 30 T cell receptor beta chains given below trace back to one sample, sequenced in a study of blood T cell repertoires in COVID-19. Clones were sequenced by immunoSEQ multiplex PCR, and TCRdb holds only the in-frame ones, with some missing. Among around 64,000 clones listed, around 80% were seen once. Source material: peripheral blood. The receptors derive from a man aged 55 to 70 with acute or convalescent COVID-19.

This chain joins TRBV6-5 and TRBJ1-2; possibly TRBD1 for D (5 bases). The CDR3 is 14 amino acids. The germline V and J ends were trimmed by 0 bases and 7 bases, with 12 bases remaining between them. Looked up from germline, CDR1 is MNHEY and CDR2 is SVGAGI. The CDR3 nucleotides are TGTGCCAGCAGTTACTCGGACAAAGCGAGTGGCTACACCTTC. Its translation: CASSYSDKASGYTF.

The J gene is TRBJ2-7, the V gene TRBV12-3 or TRBV12-4, with TRBD1 matching 10 bases. The CDR3 has 13 residues. V shed 6 bases, J shed 3 bases, and the junction held 2 bases outside the gene matches. The CDR3 DNA reads TGTGCCAGCAGCCGGACAGGGGGCTACGAGCAGTACTTC. Amino acids: CASSRTGGYEQYF.

The chain is built from TRBV19 and TRBJ2-1; 8 bases line up with TRBD2. The germline gives CDR1 LNHDA, CDR2 SQIVND (reference sequence). There are 16 residues in the CDR3. V was clipped by 7 bases and J by 3 bases; unmatched bases: 11. CDR3 DNA: TGTGCCAGTATCAGATCGAGGGCGGGGGGCTACAATGAGCAGTTCTTC. Protein sequence: CASIRSRAGGYNEQFF.

The gene calls are TRBV7-2 and TRBJ1-4; 8 bases agree with TRBD1. V shed 5 bases, J shed 8 bases, and the junction held 10 bases outside the gene matches. CDR3 length equals 15 residues. The germline V gene has CDR1 SGHTA and CDR2 FQGNSA. The CDR3 is CASSPVQGAGEKLFF. The DNA for the CDR3 is TGTGCCAGCAGCCCTGTTCAGGGGGCGGGCGAAAAACTGTTTTTT.

This clone was recorded a few times. The J gene is TRBJ1-1, the V gene TRBV7-2; tentative D call: TRBD1 (5 bases). The CDR3 is 15 amino acids. Germline CDR1 SGHTA, CDR2 FQGNSA. Between the trimmed V and J ends, which lost 3 bases and 5 bases, there was a span of 16 bases. The CDR3 region has the DNA TGTGCCAGCAGCTTTTACAAATCGGGGGGAACTGAAGCTTTCTTT. It translates to CASSFYKSGGTEAFF.

The chain combines TRBV7-2 with TRBJ1-2, with D uncertain. The V and J ends lost 1 base and 6 bases respectively, with 18 bases between them. In germline, CDR1 is SGHTA, CDR2 FQGNSA. CDR3 length: 16 amino acids. CDR3 protein: CASSLGAAGWSHGYTF. The CDR3 nucleotides read TGTGCCAGCAGCTTAGGGGCCGCGGGCTGGTCTCATGGCTACACCTTC. Filled out from reference TRBV7-2 and TRBJ1-2, the complete variable domain reads GAGVSQSPSNKVTEKGKDVELRCDPISGHTALYWYRQSLGQGLEFLIYFQGNSAPDKSGLPSDRFSAERTGGSVSTLTIQRTQQEDSAVYLCASSLGAAGWSHGYTFGSGTRLTVV.

V is TRBV9 and J is TRBJ2-5; 10 positions match TRBD2. Germline V gives CDR1 SGDLS, CDR2 YYNGEE. V shed 3 bases, J shed 2 bases, and the junction held 1 base outside the gene matches. This CDR3 is 14 amino acids long. DNA of the CDR3: TGTGCCAGCAGCGAGGGACTAGCGCAAGAGACCCAGTACTTC. Its translation: CASSEGLAQETQYF.

This clone was counted between two and nine times. The CDR3: CASSQTENEKLFF. CDR3 bases: TGCGCCAGCAGCCAAACAGAAAATGAAAAACTGTTTTTT. The genes are TRBV5-1 and TRBJ1-4; no clear D gene. The CDR3 runs to 13 residues. Trimming took 4 bases from V and 5 from J, leaving 9 bases between them. Germline values: CDR1 SGHRS, CDR2 YFSETQ.

The rearrangement links TRBV5-1 to TRBJ2-3; 8 bases map to TRBD2. V shed 2 bases and J 5 bases; nucleotides not matched to a gene: 10. Germline V lookup: CDR1 SGHRS, CDR2 YFSETQ. The CDR3 loop spans 16 amino acids. The DNA of the CDR3 is TGCGCCAGCAGCTTCGGAAGCGGGAGTGGAGAAGATACGCAGTATTTT. Encoded protein: CASSFGSGSGEDTQYF.

The J gene is TRBJ1-5, the V gene TRBV6-5; D ambiguous. Trimming took off 5 bases at V and 11 bases at J, with 22 bases between the two ends. Germline CDR1 MNHEY, CDR2 SVGAGI. The CDR3 consists of 15 residues. CDR3 region: CASSPPGAPSRTQHF. The CDR3 DNA reads as TGTGCCAGCAGTCCTCCGGGAGCCCCCTCAAGGACCCAGCATTTT.

The genes are TRBV10-3 and TRBJ1-6; D is unclear. The CDR3 runs to 13 residues. CDR1 is ENHRY, CDR2 SYGVKD, per germline. V was pared by 2 bases and J by 8 bases, with 7 bases between. The CDR3: CAISEVSDSPLHF. The CDR3 DNA reads TGTGCCATCAGTGAGGTCAGTGATTCACCCCTCCACTTT.

V usage is TRBV9 and J usage is TRBJ1-5; 7 bases line up with TRBD1. Germline lookup yields CDR1 SGDLS and CDR2 YYNGEE. J gave up 0 bases and V 5 bases, and 8 bases lay outside the gene matches. There are 16 residues in the CDR3. DNA of the CDR3: TGTGCCAGCAGTTCCACAGGGGAGATTAGCAATCAGCCCCAGCATTTT. This codes for CASSSTGEISNQPQHF.

The genes are TRBV4-3 and TRBJ2-1; 11 bases align to TRBD2. Losses at the gene ends were 1 base for V and 1 base for J; bases not matched to a gene: 0. The CDR3 loop spans 16 amino acids. CDR1 is LGHNA, CDR2 YSLEER, per germline. The CDR3 spells CASSQGLAGSYNEQFF. The CDR3 region has the DNA TGCGCCAGCAGCCAAGGACTAGCGGGATCCTACAATGAGCAGTTCTTC.

The chain uses TRBV6-5 and TRBJ1-6; D unresolved. In germline, CDR1 is MNHEY, CDR2 SVGAGI. This CDR3 comprises 15 residues. With 7 bases removed from V and 4 bases from J, the gap between germline ends came to 14 bases. Here the CDR3 reads CASTATGNYNSPLHF. CDR3 DNA: TGTGCCAGCACCGCGACGGGAAATTATAATTCACCCCTCCACTTT.

The chain carries TRBV19 and TRBJ2-1; 8 bases are a match to TRBD2. The CDR3 sequence is 17 residues long. V dropped 2 bases and J dropped 2; count of bases not matched to a gene: 8. The V gene's germline CDR1 is LNHDA and CDR2 SQIVND (reference sequence). CDR3 in DNA: TGTGCCAGTAGTATAAGCGGGAGTCTAGGTCCCTACAATGAGCAGTTCTTC. It yields the protein CASSISGSLGPYNEQFF. Variable domain in full (rest from reference TRBV19 and TRBJ2-1): DGGITQSPKYLFRKEGQNVTLSCEQNLNHDAMYWYRQDPGQGLRLIYYSQIVNDFQKGDIAEGYSVSREKKESFPLTVTSAQKNPTAFYLCASSISGSLGPYNEQFFGPGTRLTVL.

The chain is built from TRBV30 and TRBJ2-2; D is uncertain. The CDR3 has 15 residues. V shed 1 base and J shed 0 bases, with 9 bases lying between them. The germline CDR1 and CDR2 sequences are GTSNPN and SVGIG (reference sequence). CDR3 coding DNA: TGTGCCTGGAGTGCCGACACCGCGAACACCGGGGAGCTGTTTTTT. The encoded protein is CAWSADTANTGELFF.

The gene calls are TRBV2 and TRBJ1-6; the D is unclear. Trimming took 4 bases from V and 7 from J, leaving 8 bases between them. The CDR3 is 13 residues long. Germline V CDR1 and CDR2: SNHLY, FYNNEI. CDR3 DNA: TGTGCCAGCAGTGCCGAGATCAATTCACCCCTCCACTTT. This codes for CASSAEINSPLHF. Together with reference TRBV2 and TRBJ1-6, the CDR3 gives the full variable domain: EPEVTQTPSHQVTQMGQEVILRCVPISNHLYFYWYRQILGQKVEFLVSFYNNEISEKSEIFDDQFSVERPDGSNFTLKIRSTKLEDSAMYFCASSAEINSPLHFGNGTRLTVT.

The gene calls are TRBV30 and TRBJ2-1, with 15 bases aligning to TRBD2. The CDR3 is 20 residues long. Germline lookup yields CDR1 GTSNPN and CDR2 SVGIG (reference sequence). The junction had 12 bases not matched to a gene; V was cut back by 3 bases and J by 0 bases. The CDR3 protein is CAWRNTGTSGRLSSYNEQFF. The CDR3 coding sequence is TGTGCCTGGAGAAATACGGGGACTAGCGGGAGGCTGAGCTCCTACAATGAGCAGTTCTTC.

The chain recombines TRBV5-1 with TRBJ1-2; perhaps TRBD1 as D (5 bases). V shed 0 bases and J shed 2 bases, with 11 bases lying between them. This CDR3 contains 15 residues. The germline V gene encodes CDR1 SGHRS and CDR2 YFSETQ. The CDR3 region is CASSLGTQGNYGYTF. CDR3 bases: TGCGCCAGCAGCTTGGGGACACAAGGAAACTATGGCTACACCTTC.

The genes are TRBV6-5 and TRBJ1-2; no definite D call. The CDR3 has 13 amino acids. Germline CDR1 reads MNHEY; CDR2 reads SVGAGI. Deletions cut 5 bases from V and 4 bases from J, with 11 bases between. The CDR3 loop is CASSPPGGYGYTF. As DNA, the CDR3 is TGTGCCAGCAGTCCCCCGGGAGGCTATGGCTACACCTTC.

This clone appeared a single time. This rearrangement joins TRBV19 to TRBJ1-2; perhaps TRBD1 as D (6 bases). Looked up from germline, CDR1 is LNHDA and CDR2 is SQIVND (reference sequence). CDR3 length: 14 amino acids. V lost 3 bases and J 1 base, leaving 9 bases between the germline ends. CDR3 residues: CASSIQGINYGYTF. The CDR3 DNA sequence: TGTGCCAGTAGTATTCAGGGGATTAACTATGGCTACACCTTC.

The CDR3 reads CASRREEEDTIYF. DNA for the CDR3: TGTGCCAGCAGACGGGAGGAGGAGGACACCATATATTTT. The chain joins TRBV3-1 (or the pseudogene TRBV3-2) to TRBJ1-3; D unresolved. The CDR3 covers 13 residues. Per the germline V gene, CDR1 is LGHDT and CDR2 is YNNKEL (reference sequence). Trimming left V 6 bases short and J 8 bases short, with 14 bases between.

V is TRBV9 and J is TRBJ1-6; 9 nucleotides agree with TRBD1. The CDR3 sequence is 15 residues long. CDR1 and CDR2 (germline): SGDLS, YYNGEE. V was pared by 0 bases and J by 9 bases, with 4 bases of the junction left unmatched. This CDR3 is CASSVGDRDVSPLHF. The CDR3 DNA reads TGTGCCAGCAGCGTAGGGGACAGGGATGTTTCACCCCTCCACTTT.

This chain joins TRBV18 and TRBJ2-7; D is uncertain. The CDR3 is 14 amino acids. The germline V and J ends were trimmed by 2 bases and 2 bases, with 10 bases remaining between them. Germline CDR1 is KGHSH and CDR2 is LQKENI. Written as DNA, the CDR3 is TGTGCCAGCTCACCAACAGATTCTGCCTACGAGCAGTACTTC. Its translation: CASSPTDSAYEQYF.

The rearrangement uses TRBV7-3 and TRBJ2-2; 8 nucleotides align to TRBD1. V was pared by 1 base and J by 4 bases, with 5 bases of the junction left unmatched. The germline V gene has CDR1 SGHTA and CDR2 FQGTGA. The CDR3 has 16 amino acids. CDR3 amino acids: CASSLSRGLGTGELFF. In DNA, the CDR3 is TGTGCCAGCAGCTTAAGCAGGGGGCTGGGCACCGGGGAGCTGTTTTTT.

The sample holds a few counts of this clone. V usage is TRBV2 and J usage is TRBJ1-1, with no clear D. Per the germline V gene, CDR1 is SNHLY and CDR2 is FYNNEI. CDR3 length: 15 amino acids. The V end was cut by 1 base, the J end by 5 bases, with 14 bases between. CDR3 in amino acids: CASSEVGPSGTEAFF. For the CDR3, the DNA is TGTGCCAGCAGTGAAGTTGGCCCATCGGGAACTGAAGCTTTCTTT.

V and J are TRBV19 and TRBJ1-1, with D possibly being TRBD1 (6 bases). The CDR3 is 13 amino acids. V lost 7 bases and J 4 bases, leaving 13 bases between the germline ends. Germline lookup yields CDR1 LNHDA and CDR2 SQIVND (reference sequence). CDR3 DNA: TGTGCCAGTACCCCGGGAGGGGGCACTGAAGCTTTCTTT. Its protein is CASTPGGGTEAFF.

The CDR3 loop reads CASSAGGTANTGELFF. DNA for the CDR3: TGTGCCAGCAGCGCTGGCGGGACAGCGAACACCGGGGAGCTGTTTTTT. This chain uses TRBV11-3 with TRBJ2-2, with D maybe TRBD1 (7 bases). Per the germline V gene, CDR1 is SGHNT and CDR2 is YENEEA. CDR3 length equals 16 residues. Trimming took 5 bases from V and 0 from J, leaving 13 bases between them. The variable domain in full, completed from reference TRBV11-3 and TRBJ2-2, reads EAGVVQSPRYKIIEKKQPVAFWCNPISGHNTLYWYLQNLGQGPELLIRYENEEAVDDSQLPKDRFSAERLKGVDSTLKIQPAELGDSAVYLCASSAGGTANTGELFFGEGSRLTVL.

This clone was counted a few times. This chain links TRBV3-1 (or the pseudogene TRBV3-2) with TRBJ1-3; TRBD1 is a possible D gene (6 bases). The germline CDR1 and CDR2 sequences are LGHDT and YNNKEL (reference sequence). The length of the CDR3 is 13 residues. Trimming left V 4 bases short and J 6 bases short, with 10 bases between. The CDR3 DNA follows: TGTGCCAGCAGCCTTGGGACATCAAACACCATATATTTT. The encoded protein is CASSLGTSNTIYF.

The J gene is TRBJ2-7, the V gene TRBV29-1; TRBD2 aligns across 10 bases. Losses at the gene ends were 5 bases for V and 3 bases for J; bases not matched to a gene: 28. Germline-derived CDR1 and CDR2 are SQVTM and ANQGSEA. This CDR3 has 21 residues. DNA of the CDR3: TGCAGCGTTCCTACGAAAACCCCGGGACTAGCGTCGCTCTCGCACCACTACGAGCAGTACTTC. This encodes CSVPTKTPGLASLSHHYEQYF.